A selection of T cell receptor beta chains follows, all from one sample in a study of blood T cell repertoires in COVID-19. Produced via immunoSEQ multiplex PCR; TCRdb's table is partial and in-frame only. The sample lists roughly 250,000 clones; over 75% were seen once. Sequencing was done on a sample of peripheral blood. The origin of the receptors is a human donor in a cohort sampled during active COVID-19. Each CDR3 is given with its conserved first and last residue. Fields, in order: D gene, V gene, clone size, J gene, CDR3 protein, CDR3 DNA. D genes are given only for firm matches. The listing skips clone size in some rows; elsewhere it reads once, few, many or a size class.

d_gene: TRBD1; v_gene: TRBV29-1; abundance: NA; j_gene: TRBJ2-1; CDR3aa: CSVLLPGQGVGSNEQFF; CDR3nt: TGCAGCGTCCTGTTGCCGGGACAGGGGGTTGGTTCGAATGAGCAGTTCTTC
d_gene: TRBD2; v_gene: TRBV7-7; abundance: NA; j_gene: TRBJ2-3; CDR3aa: CASSVPCWWRGKDTQYF; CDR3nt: TGTGCTAGCAGCGTACCATGTTGGTGGCGGGGGAAAGATACGCAGTATTTT
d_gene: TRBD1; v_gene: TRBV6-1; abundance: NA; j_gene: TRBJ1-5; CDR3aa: CASSESGGIFQPQHF; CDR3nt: TGTGCCAGCAGTGAGTCAGGGGGCATATTTCAGCCCCAGCATTTT
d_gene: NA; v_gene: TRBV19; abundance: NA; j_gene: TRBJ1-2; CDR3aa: CASSIPSREAYGYTF; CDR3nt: TGTGCCAGTAGTATCCCCAGCAGGGAGGCCTATGGCTACACCTTC
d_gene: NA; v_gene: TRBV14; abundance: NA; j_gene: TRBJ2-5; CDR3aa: CASSQWTQRRETQYF; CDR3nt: TGTGCCAGCAGCCAGTGGACCCAACGGAGGGAGACCCAGTACTTC
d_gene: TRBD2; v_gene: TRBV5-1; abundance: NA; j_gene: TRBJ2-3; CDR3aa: CASSRLGLAGGTTDTQYF; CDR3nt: TGCGCCAGCAGCAGATTGGGACTAGCGGGGGGCACCACAGATACGCAGTATTTT
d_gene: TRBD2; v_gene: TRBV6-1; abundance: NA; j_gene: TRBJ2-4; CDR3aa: CASSDPGRDVVKNIQYF; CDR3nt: TGTGCCAGCAGTGACCCAGGGAGGGATGTCGTCAAAAACATTCAGTACTTC
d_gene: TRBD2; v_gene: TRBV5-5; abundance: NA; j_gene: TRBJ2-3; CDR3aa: CASSPRAGSTDTQYF; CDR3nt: TGTGCCAGCAGCCCTCGAGCGGGGAGCACAGATACGCAGTATTTT
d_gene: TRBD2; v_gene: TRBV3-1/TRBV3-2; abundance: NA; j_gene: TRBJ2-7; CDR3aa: CASSQSSGSYEQYF; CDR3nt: TGTGCCAGCAGCCAAAGCAGCGGGAGTTACGAGCAGTACTTC
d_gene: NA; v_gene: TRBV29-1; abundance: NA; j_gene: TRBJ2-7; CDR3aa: CSVTGFSYEQYF; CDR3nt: TGCAGCGTTACAGGGTTCTCCTACGAGCAGTACTTC
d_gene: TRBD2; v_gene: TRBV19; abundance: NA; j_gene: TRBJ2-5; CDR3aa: CASSTTGTTVETQYF; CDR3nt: TGTGCCAGTAGTACCACCGGGACTACCGTGGAGACCCAGTACTTC
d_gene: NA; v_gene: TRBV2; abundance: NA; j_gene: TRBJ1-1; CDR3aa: CASSAALQGSHTEAFF; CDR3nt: TGTGCCAGCAGTGCGGCCCTACAGGGATCTCACACTGAAGCTTTCTTT
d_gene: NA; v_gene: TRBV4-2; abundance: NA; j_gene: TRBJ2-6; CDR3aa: CASSPTGAGSGANVLTF; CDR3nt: TGTGCCAGCAGCCCTACAGGTGCCGGCTCTGGGGCCAACGTCCTGACTTTC
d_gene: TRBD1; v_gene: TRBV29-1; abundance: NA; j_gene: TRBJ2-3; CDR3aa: CSARQGTDTQYF; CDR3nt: TGCAGCGCCCGACAGGGGACAGATACGCAGTATTTT
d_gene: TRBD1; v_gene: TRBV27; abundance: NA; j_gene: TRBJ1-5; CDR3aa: CASSFGQGMGQPQHF; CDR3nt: TGTGCCAGCAGTTTTGGACAGGGGATGGGTCAGCCCCAGCATTTT
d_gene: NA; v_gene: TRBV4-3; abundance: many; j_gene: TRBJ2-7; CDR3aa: CASSQDSLSYEQYF; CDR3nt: TGCGCCAGCAGCCAGGACAGCTTGTCCTACGAGCAGTACTTC
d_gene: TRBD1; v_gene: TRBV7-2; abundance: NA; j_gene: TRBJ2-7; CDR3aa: CASSRSGTGSYEQYF; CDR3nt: TGTGCCAGCAGCAGATCTGGGACAGGGAGCTACGAGCAGTACTTC
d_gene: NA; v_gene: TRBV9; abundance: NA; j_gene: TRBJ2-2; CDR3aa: CASSVRWGGGELFF; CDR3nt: TGTGCCAGCAGCGTACGTTGGGGCGGCGGGGAGCTGTTTTTT
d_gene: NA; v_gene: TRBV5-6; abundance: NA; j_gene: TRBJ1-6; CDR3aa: CASSLNSPNSPLHF; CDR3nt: TGTGCCAGCAGCTTAAACAGCCCAAATTCACCCCTCCACTTT
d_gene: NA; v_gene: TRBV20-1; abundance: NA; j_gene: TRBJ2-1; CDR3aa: CSASLGQEGVGQFF; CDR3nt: TGCAGTGCTAGTCTCGGACAGGAGGGAGTAGGGCAGTTCTTC
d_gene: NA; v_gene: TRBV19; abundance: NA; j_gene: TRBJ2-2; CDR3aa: CASSTRSAGELFF; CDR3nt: TGTGCCAGTAGTACACGAAGCGCCGGGGAGCTGTTTTTT
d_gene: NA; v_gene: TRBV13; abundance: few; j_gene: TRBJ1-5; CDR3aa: CASSQSRQNQPQHF; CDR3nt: TGTGCCAGCAGCCAGAGCCGACAGAATCAGCCCCAGCATTTT
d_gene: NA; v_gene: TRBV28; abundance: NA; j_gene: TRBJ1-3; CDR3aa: CASSFPPPGGGNTIYF; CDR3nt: TGTGCCAGCAGTTTCCCCCCGCCCGGCGGTGGAAACACCATATATTTT
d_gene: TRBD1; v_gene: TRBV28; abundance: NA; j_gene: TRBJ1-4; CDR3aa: CASSRSSRDRGPYNEKLFF; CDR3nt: TGTGCCAGCAGTAGGAGCTCCCGGGACAGGGGGCCCTATAATGAAAAACTGTTTTTT
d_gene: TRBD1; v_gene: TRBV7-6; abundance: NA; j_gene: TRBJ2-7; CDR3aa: CASSLATGRNDEQYF; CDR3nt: TGTGCCAGCAGCTTAGCGACAGGGCGGAATGACGAGCAGTACTTC
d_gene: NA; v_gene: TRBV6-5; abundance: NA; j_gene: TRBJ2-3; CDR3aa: CASSYSPEDTQYF; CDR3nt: TGTGCCAGCAGTTACTCGCCAGAAGATACGCAGTATTTT
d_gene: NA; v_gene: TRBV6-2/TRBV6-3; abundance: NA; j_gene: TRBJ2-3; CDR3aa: CASSYKGPDTQYF; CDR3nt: TGTGCCAGCAGTTACAAGGGGCCCGATACGCAGTATTTT
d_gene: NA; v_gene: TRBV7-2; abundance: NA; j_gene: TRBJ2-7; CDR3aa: CASSNSREQYF; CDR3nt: TGTGCCAGCAGCAACTCACGCGAGCAGTACTTC
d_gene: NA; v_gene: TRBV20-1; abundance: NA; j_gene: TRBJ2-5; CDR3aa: CSASTYPFQETQYF; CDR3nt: TGCAGTGCTAGTACCTACCCGTTTCAAGAGACCCAGTACTTC
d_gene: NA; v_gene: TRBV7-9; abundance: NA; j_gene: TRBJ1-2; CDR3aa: CASSLEIRATYGYTF; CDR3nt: TGTGCCAGCAGCTTAGAAATCAGGGCGACCTATGGCTACACCTTC
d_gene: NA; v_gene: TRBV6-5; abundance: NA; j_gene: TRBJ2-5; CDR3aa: CASGDKGPRETQYF; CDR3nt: TGTGCCAGCGGGGACAAAGGGCCTCGGGAGACCCAGTACTTC
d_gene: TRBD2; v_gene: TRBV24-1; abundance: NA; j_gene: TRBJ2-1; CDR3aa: CATSDPSGRENEQFF; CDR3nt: TGTGCCACCAGTGATCCTAGCGGGAGGGAGAATGAGCAGTTCTTC
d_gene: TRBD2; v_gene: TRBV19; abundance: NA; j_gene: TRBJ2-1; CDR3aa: CASSTTSGRYNEQFF; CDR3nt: TGTGCCAGTAGTACAACTAGCGGAAGATACAATGAGCAGTTCTTC
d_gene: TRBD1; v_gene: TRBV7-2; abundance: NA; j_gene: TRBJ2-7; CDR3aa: CASSIYRGYEQYF; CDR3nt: TGTGCCAGCAGCATCTACAGGGGCTACGAGCAGTACTTC
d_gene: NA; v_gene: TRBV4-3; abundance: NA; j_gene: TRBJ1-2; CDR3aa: CASSHARGKTNYGYTF; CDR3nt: TGCGCCAGCAGCCATGCCCGGGGAAAGACTAACTATGGCTACACCTTC
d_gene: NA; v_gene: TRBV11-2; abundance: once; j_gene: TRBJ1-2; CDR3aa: CASSIGGQANYGYTF; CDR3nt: TGTGCCAGCAGCATAGGGGGGCAAGCTAACTATGGCTACACCTTC
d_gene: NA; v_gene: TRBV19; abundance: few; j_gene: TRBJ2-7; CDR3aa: CASSIGFSYEQYF; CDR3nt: TGTGCCAGTAGTATCGGTTTCTCCTACGAGCAGTACTTC
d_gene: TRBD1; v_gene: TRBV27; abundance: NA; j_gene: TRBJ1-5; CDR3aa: CASTNRGTRRSNQPQHF; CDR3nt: TGTGCCAGCACGAACAGGGGGACAAGGAGGAGCAATCAGCCCCAGCATTTT
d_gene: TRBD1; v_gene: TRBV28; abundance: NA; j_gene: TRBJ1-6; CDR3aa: CASSSPGQGARPLHF; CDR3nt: TGTGCCAGCAGTTCCCCGGGGCAGGGGGCTAGACCCCTCCACTTT
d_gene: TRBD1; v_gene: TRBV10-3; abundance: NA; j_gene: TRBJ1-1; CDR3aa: CAISERGQGTEAFF; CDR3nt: TGTGCCATCAGTGAGAGGGGACAGGGCACTGAAGCTTTCTTT
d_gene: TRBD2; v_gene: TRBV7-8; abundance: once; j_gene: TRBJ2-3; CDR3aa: CASSLVSSGRTDTQYF; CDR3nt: TGTGCCAGCAGCTTAGTGTCTAGCGGGAGGACAGATACGCAGTATTTT
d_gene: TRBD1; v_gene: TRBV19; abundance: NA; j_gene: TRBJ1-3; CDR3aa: CASSMYRGSVSGNTIYF; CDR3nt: TGTGCCAGTAGTATGTACAGGGGATCGGTCTCTGGAAACACCATATATTTT
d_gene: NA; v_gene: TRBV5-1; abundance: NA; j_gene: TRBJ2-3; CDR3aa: CASSSRGTGLTDTQYF; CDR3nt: TGCGCCAGCAGCTCTCGTGGGACTGGACTCACAGATACGCAGTATTTT
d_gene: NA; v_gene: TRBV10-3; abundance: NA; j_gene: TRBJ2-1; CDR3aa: CAISAETGTNEQFF; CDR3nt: TGTGCCATCAGTGCCGAAACTGGTACCAATGAGCAGTTCTTC
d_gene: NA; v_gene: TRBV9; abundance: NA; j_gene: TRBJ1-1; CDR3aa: CASSPQNGFRVITEAFF; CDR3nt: TGTGCCAGCAGCCCTCAGAATGGGTTCAGGGTGATCACTGAAGCTTTCTTT
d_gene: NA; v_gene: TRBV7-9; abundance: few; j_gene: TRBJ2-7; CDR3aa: CASSLVLQAEQYF; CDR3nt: TGTGCCAGCAGCTTAGTTCTACAGGCCGAGCAGTACTTC
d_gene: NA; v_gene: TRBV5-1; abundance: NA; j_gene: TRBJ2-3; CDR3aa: CASSSSTDTQYF; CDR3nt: TGCGCCAGCAGCTCTAGCACAGATACGCAGTATTTT
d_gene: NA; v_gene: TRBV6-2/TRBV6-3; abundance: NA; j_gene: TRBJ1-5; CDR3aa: CASSYEGGSNQPQHF; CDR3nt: TGTGCCAGCAGTTACGAAGGGGGTAGCAATCAGCCCCAGCATTTT
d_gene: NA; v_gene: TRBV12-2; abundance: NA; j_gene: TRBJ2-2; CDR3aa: CASRYIEDGELFF; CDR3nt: TGTGCAAGTCGCTATATAGAGGATGGGGAGCTGTTTTTT
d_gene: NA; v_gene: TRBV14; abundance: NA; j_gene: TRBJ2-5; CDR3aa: CASSQVSGQETQYF; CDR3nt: TGTGCCAGCAGCCAAGTAAGCGGTCAAGAGACCCAGTACTTC
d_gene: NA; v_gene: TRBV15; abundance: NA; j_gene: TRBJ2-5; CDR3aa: CATSRAVGGLGETQYF; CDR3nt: TGTGCCACCAGCAGGGCCGTGGGGGGGCTGGGAGAGACCCAGTACTTC
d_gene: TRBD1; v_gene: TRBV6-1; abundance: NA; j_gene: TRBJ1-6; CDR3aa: CASSEIQGALNSPLHF; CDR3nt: TGTGCCAGCAGTGAAATACAGGGGGCCTTAAATTCACCCCTCCACTTT
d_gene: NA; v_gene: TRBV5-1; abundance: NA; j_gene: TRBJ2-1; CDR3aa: CASSLSGGGGEFF; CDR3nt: TGCGCCAGCAGTCTAAGCGGCGGGGGCGGGGAGTTCTTC
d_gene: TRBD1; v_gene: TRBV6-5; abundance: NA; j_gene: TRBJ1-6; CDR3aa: CASSYSATGGYSPLHF; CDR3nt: TGTGCCAGCAGTTACTCGGCGACAGGGGGATATTCACCCCTCCACTTT